Listed below are T cell receptor beta chains from one sample, sequenced in a study of T cell responses to AZD1222 COVID-19 vaccine. Data came from immunoSEQ multiplex PCR; TCRdb stores just in-frame clones and leaves some out. The sample holds approximately 97,000 clones, around 82% seen once. Sequencing was performed on peripheral blood, taken on day 0 of AZD1222 vaccination. These receptors were collected from an adult in good health. The CDR3 runs from the conserved cysteine through the conserved F or W. The order of the fields is clone size, J gene, D gene, V gene, CDR3 protein, CDR3 DNA. D genes are given only for firm matches. The size of a clone is reported for some rows only, either as once, few or many, or as a class for expanded clones.

clone size: once
J gene: TRBJ1-5
D gene: NA
V gene: TRBV5-5
CDR3 protein: CASSLDGAPNQPQHF
CDR3 DNA: TGTGCCAGCAGCTTGGACGGGGCCCCTAATCAGCCCCAGCATTTT

clone size: NA
J gene: TRBJ2-7
D gene: TRBD2
V gene: TRBV5-5
CDR3 protein: CASSLLAGIYEQYF
CDR3 DNA: TGTGCCAGCAGCTTACTAGCGGGAATCTACGAGCAGTACTTC

clone size: NA
J gene: TRBJ1-5
D gene: NA
V gene: TRBV29-1
CDR3 protein: CSVGGLNQPQHF
CDR3 DNA: TGCAGCGTTGGGGGGCTCAATCAGCCCCAGCATTTT

clone size: NA
J gene: TRBJ1-2
D gene: TRBD1
V gene: TRBV7-8
CDR3 protein: CASSSGQGGYGYTF
CDR3 DNA: TGTGCCAGCAGCTCCGGACAGGGTGGCTATGGCTACACCTTC

clone size: NA
J gene: TRBJ2-7
D gene: NA
V gene: TRBV4-3
CDR3 protein: CASSQDYPGREQYF
CDR3 DNA: TGCGCCAGCAGCCAAGACTACCCGGGACGGGAGCAGTACTTC

clone size: NA
J gene: TRBJ1-1
D gene: TRBD1
V gene: TRBV27
CDR3 protein: CASRPYPDRGGEAFF
CDR3 DNA: TGTGCCAGCAGGCCTTACCCCGACAGGGGAGGTGAAGCTTTCTTT

clone size: once
J gene: TRBJ2-7
D gene: TRBD1
V gene: TRBV27
CDR3 protein: CASSLIPSTGVYEQYF
CDR3 DNA: TGTGCCAGCAGTTTAATACCCTCGACAGGGGTGTACGAGCAGTACTTC

clone size: NA
J gene: TRBJ1-1
D gene: NA
V gene: TRBV11-2
CDR3 protein: CASSFTRTRTEAFF
CDR3 DNA: TGTGCCAGCAGCTTCACCCGGACACGGACTGAAGCTTTCTTT

clone size: NA
J gene: TRBJ1-6
D gene: TRBD1
V gene: TRBV5-6
CDR3 protein: CASSFRDRENSPLHF
CDR3 DNA: TGTGCCAGCAGCTTCCGGGACAGGGAAAATTCACCCCTCCACTTT

clone size: NA
J gene: TRBJ1-1
D gene: NA
V gene: TRBV30
CDR3 protein: CAWVLMGNTEAFF
CDR3 DNA: TGTGCCTGGGTCCTCATGGGGAACACTGAAGCTTTCTTT

clone size: NA
J gene: TRBJ1-6
D gene: NA
V gene: TRBV19
CDR3 protein: CASSMGDFWSLHF
CDR3 DNA: TGTGCCAGTAGTATGGGAGACTTCTGGAGCCTCCACTTT

clone size: NA
J gene: TRBJ1-1
D gene: NA
V gene: TRBV7-6
CDR3 protein: CASSLSGVNTEAFF
CDR3 DNA: TGTGCCAGCAGCCTCTCGGGAGTGAACACTGAAGCTTTCTTT

clone size: once
J gene: TRBJ1-5
D gene: TRBD1
V gene: TRBV9
CDR3 protein: CASSVGQGSNQPQHF
CDR3 DNA: TGTGCCAGCAGTGTGGGACAGGGGAGCAATCAGCCCCAGCATTTT

clone size: NA
J gene: TRBJ1-1
D gene: NA
V gene: TRBV7-9
CDR3 protein: CASSRDGISRGTEAFF
CDR3 DNA: TGTGCCAGCAGCAGGGACGGGATCTCGAGGGGCACTGAAGCTTTCTTT

clone size: NA
J gene: TRBJ2-2
D gene: TRBD1
V gene: TRBV10-1
CDR3 protein: CANETGRDTGELFF
CDR3 DNA: TGCGCCAACGAGACAGGGCGGGACACCGGGGAGCTGTTTTTT

clone size: NA
J gene: TRBJ2-1
D gene: TRBD2
V gene: TRBV18
CDR3 protein: CASSPVTSGGGNEQFF
CDR3 DNA: TGTGCCAGCTCACCAGTGACGAGCGGGGGGGGTAATGAGCAGTTCTTC

clone size: NA
J gene: TRBJ1-3
D gene: NA
V gene: TRBV15
CDR3 protein: CATSRATYLGPGNTIYF
CDR3 DNA: TGTGCCACCAGCAGAGCCACTTACCTGGGCCCTGGAAACACCATATATTTT

clone size: NA
J gene: TRBJ1-2
D gene: NA
V gene: TRBV5-6
CDR3 protein: CASWRGVQAYGYTF
CDR3 DNA: TGTGCCAGCTGGAGGGGGGTTCAAGCCTATGGCTACACCTTC

clone size: NA
J gene: TRBJ2-2
D gene: NA
V gene: TRBV10-1
CDR3 protein: CASKDREGTGELFF
CDR3 DNA: TGCGCCAGCAAGGACAGGGAGGGAACCGGGGAGCTGTTTTTT

clone size: NA
J gene: TRBJ1-5
D gene: NA
V gene: TRBV27
CDR3 protein: CASSFREGNQPQHF
CDR3 DNA: TGTGCCAGCAGTTTCAGGGAGGGCAATCAGCCCCAGCATTTT

clone size: NA
J gene: TRBJ1-2
D gene: NA
V gene: TRBV7-2
CDR3 protein: CASRTTGFDYGYTF
CDR3 DNA: TGTGCCAGCAGGACTACAGGGTTTGACTATGGCTACACCTTC

clone size: once
J gene: TRBJ2-7
D gene: NA
V gene: TRBV6-2/TRBV6-3
CDR3 protein: CASSYPTATPSYEQYF
CDR3 DNA: TGTGCCAGCAGTTACCCGACCGCCACCCCATCCTACGAGCAGTACTTC

clone size: NA
J gene: TRBJ1-2
D gene: NA
V gene: TRBV28
CDR3 protein: CASSLARNYGYTF
CDR3 DNA: TGTGCCAGCAGTTTAGCTAGAAACTATGGCTACACCTTC

clone size: many
J gene: TRBJ1-1
D gene: TRBD1
V gene: TRBV2
CDR3 protein: CASSTTGRTEAFF
CDR3 DNA: TGTGCCAGCTCCACGACAGGGCGGACTGAAGCTTTCTTT

clone size: NA
J gene: TRBJ2-2
D gene: NA
V gene: TRBV18
CDR3 protein: CASSPPRVGTGELFF
CDR3 DNA: TGTGCCAGCTCACCACCAAGGGTTGGTACCGGGGAGCTGTTTTTT

clone size: once
J gene: TRBJ2-1
D gene: TRBD2
V gene: TRBV11-3
CDR3 protein: CASSSIAGVHNEQFF
CDR3 DNA: TGTGCCAGCAGCTCCATAGCGGGAGTTCACAATGAGCAGTTCTTC

clone size: once
J gene: TRBJ2-2
D gene: NA
V gene: TRBV5-5
CDR3 protein: CASSLIERELFF
CDR3 DNA: TGTGCCAGCAGCTTGATTGAGCGAGAGCTGTTTTTT

clone size: NA
J gene: TRBJ2-3
D gene: TRBD2
V gene: TRBV6-4
CDR3 protein: CASSDPGLAGSTDTQYF
CDR3 DNA: TGTGCCAGCAGTGACCCGGGACTAGCGGGGAGCACAGATACGCAGTATTTT

clone size: once
J gene: TRBJ2-3
D gene: TRBD2
V gene: TRBV7-2
CDR3 protein: CASSPRTSGTTDTQYF
CDR3 DNA: TGTGCCAGCAGCCCTAGGACTAGCGGTACCACAGATACGCAGTATTTT

clone size: NA
J gene: TRBJ2-1
D gene: TRBD2
V gene: TRBV7-2
CDR3 protein: CASSSQAGGVYNEQFF
CDR3 DNA: TGTGCCAGCAGCTCCCAAGCGGGAGGGGTTTACAATGAGCAGTTCTTC

clone size: NA
J gene: TRBJ2-5
D gene: NA
V gene: TRBV18
CDR3 protein: CASSPGSGETQYF
CDR3 DNA: TGTGCCAGCTCACCCGGGAGCGGGGAGACCCAGTACTTC

clone size: NA
J gene: TRBJ2-3
D gene: NA
V gene: TRBV5-1
CDR3 protein: CASSLDRLTDTQYF
CDR3 DNA: TGCGCCAGCAGCTTGGACAGGCTCACAGATACGCAGTATTTT

clone size: NA
J gene: TRBJ1-2
D gene: NA
V gene: TRBV7-9
CDR3 protein: CASSLDPTGGYTF
CDR3 DNA: TGTGCCAGCAGCTTAGACCCCACGGGGGGCTACACCTTC

clone size: NA
J gene: TRBJ1-3
D gene: NA
V gene: TRBV27
CDR3 protein: CASRDSGGNTIYF
CDR3 DNA: TGTGCCAGCAGAGACAGCGGTGGAAACACCATATATTTT

clone size: NA
J gene: TRBJ2-5
D gene: TRBD2
V gene: TRBV2
CDR3 protein: CASSAGLAGIGETQYF
CDR3 DNA: TGTGCCAGCAGTGCGGGACTAGCGGGAATCGGGGAGACCCAGTACTTC

clone size: NA
J gene: TRBJ2-2
D gene: TRBD1
V gene: TRBV19
CDR3 protein: CASRGNRGLGTGELFF
CDR3 DNA: TGTGCCAGTAGGGGTAACAGGGGGCTCGGCACCGGGGAGCTGTTTTTT

clone size: NA
J gene: TRBJ1-4
D gene: NA
V gene: TRBV5-1
CDR3 protein: CASSPTGTYEKLFF
CDR3 DNA: TGCGCCAGCAGCCCCACAGGGACTTATGAAAAACTGTTTTTT

clone size: once
J gene: TRBJ1-3
D gene: TRBD1
V gene: TRBV7-3
CDR3 protein: CASSSPTGSSGNTIYF
CDR3 DNA: TGTGCCAGCAGCTCCCCGACAGGGTCCTCTGGAAACACCATATATTTT

clone size: NA
J gene: TRBJ1-2
D gene: NA
V gene: TRBV19
CDR3 protein: CASSIVGSGKGYGYTF
CDR3 DNA: TGTGCCAGTAGTATAGTTGGATCGGGGAAAGGCTATGGCTACACCTTC

clone size: NA
J gene: TRBJ2-5
D gene: TRBD1
V gene: TRBV7-2
CDR3 protein: CASSSGQGPKTQYF
CDR3 DNA: TGTGCCAGCAGCTCAGGACAGGGCCCGAAGACCCAGTACTTC

clone size: NA
J gene: TRBJ2-5
D gene: NA
V gene: TRBV5-1
CDR3 protein: CASSLTSGPVETQYF
CDR3 DNA: TGCGCCAGCAGCTTGACGTCCGGCCCCGTGGAGACCCAGTACTTC

clone size: once
J gene: TRBJ2-1
D gene: TRBD2
V gene: TRBV6-2/TRBV6-3
CDR3 protein: CASSPNERGGSYNEQFF
CDR3 DNA: TGTGCCAGCAGCCCTAATGAGCGGGGGGGATCCTACAATGAGCAGTTCTTC

clone size: NA
J gene: TRBJ2-1
D gene: NA
V gene: TRBV29-1
CDR3 protein: CSVAPAWYNEQFF
CDR3 DNA: TGCAGCGTTGCTCCAGCCTGGTACAATGAGCAGTTCTTC

clone size: NA
J gene: TRBJ1-2
D gene: TRBD1
V gene: TRBV4-2
CDR3 protein: CASSQAVGQVGYTF
CDR3 DNA: TGTGCCAGCAGCCAAGCTGTGGGACAGGTGGGCTACACCTTC

clone size: NA
J gene: TRBJ1-5
D gene: TRBD1
V gene: TRBV19
CDR3 protein: CASGRPGQDNQPQHF
CDR3 DNA: TGTGCCAGTGGCAGGCCGGGACAGGATAATCAGCCCCAGCATTTT

clone size: NA
J gene: TRBJ1-5
D gene: TRBD1
V gene: TRBV4-1
CDR3 protein: CASSHQQTGYNQPQHF
CDR3 DNA: TGCGCCAGCAGCCACCAGCAGACAGGGTACAATCAGCCCCAGCATTTT

clone size: NA
J gene: TRBJ2-1
D gene: NA
V gene: TRBV12-3/TRBV12-4
CDR3 protein: CASSPSVRAEQFF
CDR3 DNA: TGTGCCAGCAGTCCATCAGTCAGGGCTGAGCAGTTCTTC

clone size: NA
J gene: TRBJ1-2
D gene: NA
V gene: TRBV5-8
CDR3 protein: CASSFVLDYGYTF
CDR3 DNA: TGTGCCAGCAGCTTCGTTTTAGACTATGGCTACACCTTC

clone size: few
J gene: TRBJ1-2
D gene: NA
V gene: TRBV24-1
CDR3 protein: CATSPSGPRHYGYTF
CDR3 DNA: TGTGCCACCAGTCCCTCCGGCCCACGGCACTATGGCTACACCTTC

clone size: NA
J gene: TRBJ1-4
D gene: NA
V gene: TRBV20-1
CDR3 protein: CSAALEEKLFF
CDR3 DNA: TGCAGTGCGGCGCTGGAGGAAAAACTGTTTTTT

clone size: NA
J gene: TRBJ1-5
D gene: NA
V gene: TRBV6-1
CDR3 protein: CASSELNSSNQPQHF
CDR3 DNA: TGTGCCAGCAGTGAATTGAACAGCAGCAATCAGCCCCAGCATTTT

clone size: NA
J gene: TRBJ2-7
D gene: NA
V gene: TRBV6-5
CDR3 protein: CASTSSWAYEQYF
CDR3 DNA: TGTGCCAGCACCTCGTCGTGGGCGTACGAGCAGTACTTC

clone size: once
J gene: TRBJ2-5
D gene: NA
V gene: TRBV6-2/TRBV6-3
CDR3 protein: CASSATGFGETQYF
CDR3 DNA: TGTGCCAGCAGTGCCACGGGGTTTGGAGAGACCCAGTACTTC

clone size: NA
J gene: TRBJ2-2
D gene: NA
V gene: TRBV7-2
CDR3 protein: CASSLAGPAFGELFF
CDR3 DNA: TGTGCCAGCAGCTTAGCGGGGCCGGCGTTTGGGGAGCTGTTTTTT

clone size: few
J gene: TRBJ1-1
D gene: TRBD1
V gene: TRBV19
CDR3 protein: CASSRGQGNTEAFF
CDR3 DNA: TGTGCCAGTAGCCGAGGACAGGGGAACACTGAAGCTTTCTTT